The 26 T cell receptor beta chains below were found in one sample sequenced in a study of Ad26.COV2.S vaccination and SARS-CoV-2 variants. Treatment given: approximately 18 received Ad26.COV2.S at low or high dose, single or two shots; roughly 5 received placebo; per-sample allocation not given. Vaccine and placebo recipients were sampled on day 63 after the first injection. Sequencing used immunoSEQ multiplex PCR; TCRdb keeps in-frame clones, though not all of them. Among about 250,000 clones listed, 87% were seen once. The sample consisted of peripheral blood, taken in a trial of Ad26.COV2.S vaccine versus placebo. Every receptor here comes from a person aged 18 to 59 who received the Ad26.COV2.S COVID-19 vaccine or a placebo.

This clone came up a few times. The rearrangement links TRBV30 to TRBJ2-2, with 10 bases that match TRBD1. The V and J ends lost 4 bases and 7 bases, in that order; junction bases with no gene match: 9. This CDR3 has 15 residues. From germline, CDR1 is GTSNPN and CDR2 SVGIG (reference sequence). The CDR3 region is CAWTQDRGSIGELFF. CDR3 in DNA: TGTGCCTGGACCCAGGACAGGGGGTCGATCGGGGAGCTGTTTTTT.

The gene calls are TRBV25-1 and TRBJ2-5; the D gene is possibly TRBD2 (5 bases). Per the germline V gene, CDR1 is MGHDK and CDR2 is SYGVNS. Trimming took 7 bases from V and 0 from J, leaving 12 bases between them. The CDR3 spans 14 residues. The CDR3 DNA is TGTGCCAGCACAATGCGCGGGTACCAAGAGACCCAGTACTTC. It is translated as CASTMRGYQETQYF. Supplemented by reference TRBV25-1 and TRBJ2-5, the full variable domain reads EADIYQTPRYLVIGTGKKITLECSQTMGHDKMYWYQQDPGMELHLIHYSYGVNSTEKGDLSSESTVSRIRTEHFPLTLESARPSHTSQYLCASTMRGYQETQYFGPGTRLLVL.

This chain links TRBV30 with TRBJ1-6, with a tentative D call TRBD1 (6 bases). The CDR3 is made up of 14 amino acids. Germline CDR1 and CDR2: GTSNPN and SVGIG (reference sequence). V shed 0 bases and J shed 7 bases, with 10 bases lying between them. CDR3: CAWSVGTLNSPLHF. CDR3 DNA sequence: TGTGCCTGGAGTGTAGGGACATTAAATTCACCCCTCCACTTT.

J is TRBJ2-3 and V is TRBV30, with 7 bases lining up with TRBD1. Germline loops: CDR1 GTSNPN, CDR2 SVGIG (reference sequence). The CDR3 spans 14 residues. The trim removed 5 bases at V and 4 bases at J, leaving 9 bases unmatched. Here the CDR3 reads CAWATDRPPDTQYF. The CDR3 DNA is TGTGCCTGGGCTACGGACAGGCCCCCAGATACGCAGTATTTT. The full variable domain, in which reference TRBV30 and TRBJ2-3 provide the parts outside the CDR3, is SQTIHQWPATLVQPVGSPLSLECTVEGTSNPNLYWYRQAAGRGLQLLFYSVGIGQISSEVPQNLSASRPQDRQFILSSKKLLLSDSGFYLCAWATDRPPDTQYFGPGTRLTVL.

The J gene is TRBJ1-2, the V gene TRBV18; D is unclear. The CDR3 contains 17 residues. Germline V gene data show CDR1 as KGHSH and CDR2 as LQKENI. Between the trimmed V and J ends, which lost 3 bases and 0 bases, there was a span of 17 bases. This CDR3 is CASSPTFVILSNYGYTF. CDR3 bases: TGTGCCAGCTCACCGACGTTTGTGATCCTCTCTAACTATGGCTACACCTTC.

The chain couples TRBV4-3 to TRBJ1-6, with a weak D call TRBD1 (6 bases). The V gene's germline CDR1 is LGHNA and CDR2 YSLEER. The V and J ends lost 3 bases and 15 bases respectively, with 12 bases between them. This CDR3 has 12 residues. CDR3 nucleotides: TGCGCCAGCAGCCAGGAGGGACATCTCCTCCACTTT. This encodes CASSQEGHLLHF.

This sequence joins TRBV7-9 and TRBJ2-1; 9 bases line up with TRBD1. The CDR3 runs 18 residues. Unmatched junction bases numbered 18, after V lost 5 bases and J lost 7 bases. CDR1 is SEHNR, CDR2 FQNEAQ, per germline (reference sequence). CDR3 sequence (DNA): TGTGCCAGCAGCCCCGCATATAGCTCGACAGGGGGGATTAATGAGCAGTTCTTC. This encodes CASSPAYSSTGGINEQFF.

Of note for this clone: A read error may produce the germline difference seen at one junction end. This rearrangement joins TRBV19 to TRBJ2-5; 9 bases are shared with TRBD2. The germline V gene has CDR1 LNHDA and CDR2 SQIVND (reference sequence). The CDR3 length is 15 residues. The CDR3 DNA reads TGTGCCAGTAGTATCGGCAAGGTAGCGGGAGAGGCCCAGTACTTC. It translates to CASSIGKVAGEAQYF.

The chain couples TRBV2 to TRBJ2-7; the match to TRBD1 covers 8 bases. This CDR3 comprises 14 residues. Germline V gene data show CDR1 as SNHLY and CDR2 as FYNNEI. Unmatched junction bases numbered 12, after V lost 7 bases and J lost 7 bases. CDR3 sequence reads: CASNYIQGAGEQYF. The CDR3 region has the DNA TGTGCCAGCAATTATATTCAGGGGGCGGGAGAGCAGTACTTC.

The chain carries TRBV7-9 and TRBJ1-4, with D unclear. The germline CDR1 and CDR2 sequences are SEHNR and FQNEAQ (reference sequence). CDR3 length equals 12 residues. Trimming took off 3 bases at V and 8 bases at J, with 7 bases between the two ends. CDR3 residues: CASSLGSEKLFF. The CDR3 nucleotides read TGTGCCAGCAGCTTGGGAAGCGAAAAACTGTTTTTT. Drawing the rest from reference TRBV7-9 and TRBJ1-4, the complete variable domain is DTGVSQNPRHKITKRGQNVTFRCDPISEHNRLYWYRQTLGQGPEFLTYFQNEAQLEKSRLLSDRFSAERPKGSFSTLEIQRTEQGDSAMYLCASSLGSEKLFFGSGTQLSVL.

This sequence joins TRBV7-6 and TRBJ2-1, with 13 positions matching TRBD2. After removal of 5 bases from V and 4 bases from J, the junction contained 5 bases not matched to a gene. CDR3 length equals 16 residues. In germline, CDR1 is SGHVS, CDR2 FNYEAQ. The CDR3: CASSRGTSGIYNEQFF. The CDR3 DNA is TGTGCCAGCAGCAGAGGGACTAGCGGGATTTACAATGAGCAGTTCTTC.

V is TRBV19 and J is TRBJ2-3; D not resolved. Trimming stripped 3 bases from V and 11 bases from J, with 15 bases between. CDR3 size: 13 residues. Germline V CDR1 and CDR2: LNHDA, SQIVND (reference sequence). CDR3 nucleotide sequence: TGTGCCAGTAGTATTAAAGGGTCCCTGATGCAGTATTTT. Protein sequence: CASSIKGSLMQYF.

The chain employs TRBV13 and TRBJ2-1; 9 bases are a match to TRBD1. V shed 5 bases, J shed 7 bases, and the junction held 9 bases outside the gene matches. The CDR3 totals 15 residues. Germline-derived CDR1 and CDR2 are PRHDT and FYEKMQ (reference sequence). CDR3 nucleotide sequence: TGTGCCAGCAGCCACGACAGGGGGAGGTTAAATGAGCAGTTCTTC. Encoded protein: CASSHDRGRLNEQFF.

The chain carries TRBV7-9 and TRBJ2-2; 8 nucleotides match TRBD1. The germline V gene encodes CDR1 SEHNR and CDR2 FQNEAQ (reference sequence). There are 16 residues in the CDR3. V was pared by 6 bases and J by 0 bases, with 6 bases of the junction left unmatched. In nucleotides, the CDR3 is TGTGCCAGCAGTTCCCAGGGGGCTGCGAACACCGGGGAGCTGTTTTTT. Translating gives CASSSQGAANTGELFF. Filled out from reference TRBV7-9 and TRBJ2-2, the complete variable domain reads DTGVSQNPRHKITKRGQNVTFRCDPISEHNRLYWYRQTLGQGPEFLTYFQNEAQLEKSRLLSDRFSAERPKGSFSTLEIQRTEQGDSAMYLCASSSQGAANTGELFFGEGSRLTVL.

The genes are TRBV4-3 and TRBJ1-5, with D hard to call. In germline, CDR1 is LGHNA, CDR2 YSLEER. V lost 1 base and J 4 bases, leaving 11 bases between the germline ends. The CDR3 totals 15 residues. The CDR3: CASSQGTSANQPQHF. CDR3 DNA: TGCGCCAGCAGCCAAGGTACATCCGCAAATCAGCCCCAGCATTTT.

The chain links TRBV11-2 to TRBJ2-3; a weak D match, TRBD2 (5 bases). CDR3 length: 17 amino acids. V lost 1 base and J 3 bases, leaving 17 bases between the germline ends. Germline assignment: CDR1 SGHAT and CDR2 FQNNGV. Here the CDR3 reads CASSLGSVISGTDTQYF. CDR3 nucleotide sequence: TGTGCCAGCAGCTTAGGGTCGGTCATATCGGGGACAGATACGCAGTATTTT.

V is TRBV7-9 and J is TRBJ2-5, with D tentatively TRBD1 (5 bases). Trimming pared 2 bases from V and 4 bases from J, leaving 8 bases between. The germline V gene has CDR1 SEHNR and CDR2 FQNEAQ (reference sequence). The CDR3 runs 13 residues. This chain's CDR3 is CASSLLRGETQYF. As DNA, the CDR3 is TGTGCCAGCAGCTTATTAAGGGGAGAGACCCAGTACTTC. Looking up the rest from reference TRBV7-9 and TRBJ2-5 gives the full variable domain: DTGVSQNPRHKITKRGQNVTFRCDPISEHNRLYWYRQTLGQGPEFLTYFQNEAQLEKSRLLSDRFSAERPKGSFSTLEIQRTEQGDSAMYLCASSLLRGETQYFGPGTRLLVL.

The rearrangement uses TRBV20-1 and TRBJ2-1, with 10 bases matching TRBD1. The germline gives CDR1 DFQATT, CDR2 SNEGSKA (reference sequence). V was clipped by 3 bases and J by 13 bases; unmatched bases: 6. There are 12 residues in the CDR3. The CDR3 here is CSASLGQGIQFF. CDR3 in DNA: TGCAGTGCTAGTTTGGGACAGGGGATCCAGTTCTTC.

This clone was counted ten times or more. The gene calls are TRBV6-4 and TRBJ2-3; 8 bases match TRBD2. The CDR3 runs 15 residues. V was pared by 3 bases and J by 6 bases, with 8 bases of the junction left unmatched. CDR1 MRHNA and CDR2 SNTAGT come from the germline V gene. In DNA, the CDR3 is TGTGCCAGCAGTGAAAAGAGCGGGAGTGGGGATACGCAGTATTTT. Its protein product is CASSEKSGSGDTQYF.

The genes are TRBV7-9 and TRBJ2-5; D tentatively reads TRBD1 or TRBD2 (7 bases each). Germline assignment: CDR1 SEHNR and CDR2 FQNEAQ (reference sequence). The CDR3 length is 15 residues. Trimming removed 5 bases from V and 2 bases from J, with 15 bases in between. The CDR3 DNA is TGTGCCAGCAGCCCCTGGCAGGGGGGGCAAGAGACCCAGTACTTC. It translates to CASSPWQGGQETQYF.

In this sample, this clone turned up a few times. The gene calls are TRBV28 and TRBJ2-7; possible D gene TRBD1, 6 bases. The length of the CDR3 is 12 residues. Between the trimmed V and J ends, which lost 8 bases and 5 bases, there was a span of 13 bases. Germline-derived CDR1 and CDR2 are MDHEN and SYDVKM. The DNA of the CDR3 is TGTGCCAGCGGTTCAGGGGACCACGAGCAGTACGTC. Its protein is CASGSGDHEQYV.

The CDR3 here is CASSQGEWQAGELFF. As DNA, the CDR3 is TGCGCCAGCAGCCAAGGGGAATGGCAGGCCGGGGAGCTGTTTTTT. The chain has TRBV4-3 and TRBJ2-2; D is uncertain. CDR3 size: 15 residues. Germline values: CDR1 LGHNA, CDR2 YSLEER. V was clipped by 1 base and J by 6 bases, with 12 bases between them.

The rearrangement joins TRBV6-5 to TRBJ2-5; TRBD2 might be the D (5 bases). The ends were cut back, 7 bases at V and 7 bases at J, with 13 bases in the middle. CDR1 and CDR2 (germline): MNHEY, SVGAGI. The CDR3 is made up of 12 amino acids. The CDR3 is CASTGNAGTQYF. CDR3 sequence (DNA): TGTGCCAGCACGGGTAACGCGGGGACCCAGTACTTC.

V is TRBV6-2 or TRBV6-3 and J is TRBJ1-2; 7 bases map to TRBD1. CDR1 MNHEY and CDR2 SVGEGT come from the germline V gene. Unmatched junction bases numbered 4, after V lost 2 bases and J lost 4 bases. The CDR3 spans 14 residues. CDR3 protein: CASSYKAGGYGYTF. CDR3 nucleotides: TGTGCCAGCAGTTACAAGGCAGGGGGCTATGGCTACACCTTC.

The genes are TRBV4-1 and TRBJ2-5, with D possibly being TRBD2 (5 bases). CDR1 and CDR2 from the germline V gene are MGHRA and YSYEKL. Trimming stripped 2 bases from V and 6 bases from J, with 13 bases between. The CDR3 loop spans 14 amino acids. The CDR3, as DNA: TGCGCCAGCAGCCAACCTAGGACTGGGAAGACCCAGTACTTC. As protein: CASSQPRTGKTQYF.

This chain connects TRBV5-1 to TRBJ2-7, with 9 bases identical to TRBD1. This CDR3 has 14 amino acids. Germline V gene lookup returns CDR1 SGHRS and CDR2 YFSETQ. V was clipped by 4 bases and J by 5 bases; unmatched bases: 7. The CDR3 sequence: CASSEGQGIHEQYV. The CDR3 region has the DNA TGCGCCAGCAGCGAGGGACAGGGAATACACGAGCAGTACGTC.